These 27 T cell receptor beta chains came from one sample sequenced in a study of blood T cell repertoires in COVID-19 (dated by TCRdb to the early 2020s). The method behind the library was the immunoSEQ multiplex PCR assay. TCRdb re-hosts the immuneACCESS table, in-frame sequences only. Its copies lack some clones; in the studies checked, an unresolved V gene accounts for under half of them, and the cause for the rest is not known. Within this sample are tens of thousands of clones, with around 76% of them counted one time only. The ten largest clones add up to approximately 19% of the sample. The sequenced material came from peripheral blood. These receptors were collected from a human donor in a cohort sampled during active COVID-19.

V usage is TRBV2 and J usage is TRBJ1-3; no definite D call. V lost 6 bases and J lost 1, with 13 bases in between. Germline loops: CDR1 SNHLY, CDR2 FYNNEI. This CDR3 region has 15 residues. In DNA, the CDR3 is TGTGCCAGCAGGACCGGCCGCGGGTCTGGAAACACCATATATTTT. Translated, it gives CASRTGRGSGNTIYF.

The chain employs TRBV27 and TRBJ2-1; possible D gene TRBD1, 6 bases. Looked up from germline, CDR1 is MNHEY and CDR2 is SMNVEV (reference sequence). V was pared by 5 bases and J by 7 bases, with 24 bases between. This CDR3 has 17 residues. CDR3 DNA: TGTGCCAGCAGTCCTTTCCAGACAGGCTCAGGGATTAATGAGCAGTTCTTC. Translated: CASSPFQTGSGINEQFF.

The V gene is TRBV7-9, the J gene TRBJ2-7; D remains unclear. Germline values: CDR1 SEHNR, CDR2 FQNEAQ (reference sequence). V was shortened by 6 bases and J by 2 bases, with 5 bases between the two germline ends. This CDR3 comprises 11 residues. The chain's CDR3 is CASSETYEQYF. DNA of the CDR3: TGTGCCAGCAGTGAGACCTACGAGCAGTACTTC.

This clone has more than one count but fewer than ten. The J gene is TRBJ1-1, the V gene TRBV7-6; D gene unclear. V was clipped by 2 bases and J by 5 bases, with 9 bases between them. The CDR3 loop spans 13 amino acids. The germline V gene encodes CDR1 SGHVS and CDR2 FNYEAQ. The CDR3, as DNA: TGTGCCAGCAGCTTAAATCCGGGGACTGAAGCTTTCTTT. As protein: CASSLNPGTEAFF.

This clone occurred a few times. V and J are TRBV29-1 and TRBJ1-1, with unresolved D. Germline CDR1 and CDR2: SQVTM and ANQGSEA. The CDR3 spans 14 residues. V was trimmed by 4 bases and J by 1 base, leaving 13 bases between them. CDR3 sequence reads: CSVVGSARNTEAFF. The CDR3 DNA reads as TGCAGCGTTGTCGGCAGCGCCAGGAACACTGAAGCTTTCTTT.

The chain has TRBV11-2 and TRBJ1-1; 7 bases are a match to TRBD1. The CDR3 is 15 residues long. Germline V gene lookup returns CDR1 SGHAT and CDR2 FQNNGV. Trimming at V came to 0 bases and at J to 10 bases, leaving 11 bases not matched to a gene. CDR3 coding DNA: TGTGCCAGCAGCTTAGACAAGTGGCAGGGGGTGAGAGCTTTCTTT. This encodes CASSLDKWQGVRAFF.

The V gene is TRBV6-5, the J gene TRBJ1-1; D unresolved. This CDR3 region has 11 residues. Deletions cut 8 bases from V and 3 bases from J, with 7 bases between. CDR1 MNHEY and CDR2 SVGAGI come from the germline V gene. The CDR3 loop is CASHFHTEAFF. Here the CDR3 DNA reads TGTGCCAGCCACTTCCACACTGAAGCTTTCTTT.

There are a few counts of this clone. V gene TRBV6-2 or TRBV6-3 combines with J gene TRBJ1-2; D is unclear. The V end lost 4 bases, the J end lost 1 base, and 7 bases lay between the germline ends. The CDR3 is 13 amino acids. Germline V gene sequence: CDR1 MNHEY, CDR2 SVGEGT. CDR3 nucleotides: TGTGCCAGCAGTTCGAACAGTAACTATGGCTACACCTTC. Residues: CASSSNSNYGYTF.

The chain uses TRBV19 and TRBJ2-2; 11 bases agree with TRBD1. The CDR3 loop spans 17 amino acids. Per germline, CDR1 LNHDA and CDR2 SQIVND (reference sequence). V lost 3 bases and J lost 7; bases outside the gene matches: 10. The CDR3 sequence: CASSILPWTGGNGELFF. The DNA of the CDR3 is TGTGCCAGTAGTATCCTGCCATGGACAGGGGGCAACGGGGAGCTGTTTTTT.

The gene calls are TRBV7-9 and TRBJ1-4; D perhaps matches TRBD1 (6 bases). V gave up 1 base and J gave up 5 bases, with 11 bases separating them. Germline assignment: CDR1 SEHNR and CDR2 FQNEAQ (reference sequence). CDR3 size: 15 residues. The CDR3 reads CASSLGGGQNEKLFF. CDR3 nucleotides: TGTGCCAGCAGCTTAGGGGGCGGACAGAATGAAAAACTGTTTTTT. Full variable domain (outside the CDR3, taken from reference TRBV7-9 and TRBJ1-4): DTGVSQNPRHKITKRGQNVTFRCDPISEHNRLYWYRQTLGQGPEFLTYFQNEAQLEKSRLLSDRFSAERPKGSFSTLEIQRTEQGDSAMYLCASSLGGGQNEKLFFGSGTQLSVL.

J is TRBJ1-2 and V is TRBV5-4; no reliable D call. Between the trimmed V and J ends, which lost 2 bases and 4 bases, there was a span of 15 bases. CDR1 and CDR2 (germline): SGHNT, YYREEE (reference sequence). The CDR3 consists of 15 residues. The DNA for the CDR3 is TGTGCCAGCAGCTTCGTAACCCCCTATCCCTATGGCTACACCTTC. Its translation: CASSFVTPYPYGYTF.

The V and J genes are TRBV6-2 or TRBV6-3 and TRBJ1-5, with 8 bases lining up with TRBD1. V lost 2 bases and J lost 6; bases outside the gene matches: 12. CDR1 and CDR2 (germline): MNHEY, SVGEGT. The CDR3 spans 17 residues. The CDR3 nucleotides read TGTGCCAGCAGTTACCTCCCCGGGACAGGTGGAAGTCAGCCCCAGCATTTT. It codes for CASSYLPGTGGSQPQHF.

The chain carries TRBV5-1 and TRBJ1-4; 7 nucleotides align to TRBD1. This CDR3 is 15 amino acids long. Per germline, CDR1 SGHRS and CDR2 YFSETQ. The ends lost 3 bases at V and 4 bases at J; junction bases unmatched: 6. The CDR3 nucleotides read TGCGCCAGCAGCTCGGGACAGACCCTTAATGAAAAACTGTTTTTT. Its protein is CASSSGQTLNEKLFF.

The CDR3 loop is CASSYSSYEQYF. Here the CDR3 DNA reads TGTGCCAGCAGCTACAGCTCCTACGAGCAGTACTTC. The J gene is TRBJ2-7, the V gene TRBV7-9; no firm D call. Germline V gives CDR1 SEHNR, CDR2 FQNEAQ (reference sequence). The CDR3 has 12 amino acids. V was trimmed by 4 bases and J by 0 bases, leaving 4 bases between them. Looking up the rest from reference TRBV7-9 and TRBJ2-7 gives the full variable domain: DTGVSQNPRHKITKRGQNVTFRCDPISEHNRLYWYRQTLGQGPEFLTYFQNEAQLEKSRLLSDRFSAERPKGSFSTLEIQRTEQGDSAMYLCASSYSSYEQYFGPGTRLTVT.

V and J are TRBV7-9 and TRBJ1-2; TRBD1 aligns across 10 bases. CDR3 size: 17 residues. The V and J ends lost 2 bases and 5 bases, in that order; junction bases with no gene match: 11. Per the germline V gene, CDR1 is SEHNR and CDR2 is FQNEAQ (reference sequence). The CDR3 spells CASSLNYGTGEGYGYTF. CDR3 coding DNA: TGTGCCAGCAGCTTAAACTACGGGACAGGGGAAGGGTATGGCTACACCTTC.

This chain links TRBV4-1 with TRBJ2-7; 14 nucleotides line up with TRBD2. Germline V lookup: CDR1 MGHRA, CDR2 YSYEKL. CDR3 length: 15 amino acids. V lost 5 bases to trimming and J lost 7 bases; unmatched junction nucleotides: 7. The CDR3 sequence is CASSFRLAGGREQYF. DNA of the CDR3: TGCGCCAGCAGCTTCCGACTAGCGGGGGGGAGAGAGCAGTACTTC.

The J gene is TRBJ1-2, the V gene TRBV11-2, with unresolved D. V was trimmed by 4 bases and J by 0 bases, leaving 6 bases between them. CDR1 is SGHAT, CDR2 FQNNGV, per germline. This CDR3 has 13 residues. This CDR3 reads CASSSRANYGYTF. The CDR3 DNA reads TGTGCCAGCAGCTCGAGAGCTAACTATGGCTACACCTTC.

V and J are TRBV25-1 and TRBJ2-7; the match to TRBD1 covers 10 bases. V lost 1 base, J lost 3 bases, and 6 bases stayed unmatched. This CDR3 is built from 16 residues. Germline assignment: CDR1 MGHDK and CDR2 SYGVNS. The CDR3 sequence: CASSEFPGQGNYEQYF. CDR3 coding DNA: TGTGCCAGCAGTGAATTCCCGGGACAGGGGAACTACGAGCAGTACTTC.

The V call is TRBV5-1, the J call TRBJ2-6; perhaps TRBD2 as D (7 bases). The V end lost 1 base, the J end lost 0 bases, and 14 bases lay between the germline ends. CDR3 length equals 18 residues. Germline CDR1 is SGHRS and CDR2 is YFSETQ. This CDR3 reads CASSLSTGGSSGANVLTF. The CDR3 DNA follows: TGCGCCAGCAGCTTGAGTACGGGGGGCAGCTCTGGGGCCAACGTCCTGACTTTC.

The V and J genes are TRBV11-2 and TRBJ2-3, with 8 bases fitting TRBD2. CDR1 SGHAT and CDR2 FQNNGV come from the germline V gene. The V gene end was trimmed by 4 bases and the J gene end by 1 base; junction bases not matched to a gene: 7. This CDR3 spans 16 amino acids. The CDR3 sequence is CASSSQAGVGTDTQYF. The CDR3 DNA follows: TGTGCCAGCAGCTCTCAAGCGGGGGTGGGCACAGATACGCAGTATTTT.

The V gene is TRBV5-6, the J gene TRBJ1-5; no definite D call. The CDR3 consists of 15 residues. Germline values: CDR1 SGHDT, CDR2 YYEEEE. V was pared by 4 bases and J by 1 base, with 12 bases between. This chain's CDR3 is CASSPMTGSNQPQHF. CDR3 bases: TGTGCCAGCAGCCCGATGACGGGGAGCAATCAGCCCCAGCATTTT.

The rearrangement uses TRBV18 and TRBJ2-7; tentative D call: TRBD2 (6 bases). Germline V gene data show CDR1 as KGHSH and CDR2 as LQKENI. V shed 2 bases and J shed 7 bases, with 12 bases lying between them. The CDR3 length is 13 residues. In DNA, the CDR3 is TGTGCCAGCTCACCAGGGACTGACCGGGAGCAGTACTTC. Residues: CASSPGTDREQYF.

The rearrangement links TRBV5-1 to TRBJ2-2, with a weak D call TRBD1 (5 bases). V lost 2 bases, J lost 6 bases, and 8 bases lay in between. CDR1 is SGHRS and CDR2 is YFSETQ in the germline V gene. The CDR3 loop spans 13 amino acids. CDR3 bases: TGCGCCAGCAGCTTTTGGGGCTCCGGGGAGCTGTTTTTT. It translates to CASSFWGSGELFF.

In DNA form, the CDR3 reads TGCGCCAGCAGCTCCCTAACGATCATGAACACTGAAGCTTTCTTT. Protein product: CASSSLTIMNTEAFF. The chain joins TRBV5-1 to TRBJ1-1; D uncertain. This CDR3 is 15 amino acids long. Germline CDR1 SGHRS, CDR2 YFSETQ. Trimming cost V 3 bases and J 0 bases, with 12 bases left between them.

The chain is built from TRBV27 and TRBJ1-3; 7 bases line up with TRBD1. The CDR3 runs 18 residues. V dropped 6 bases and J dropped 0; count of bases not matched to a gene: 14. CDR1 is MNHEY and CDR2 is SMNVEV in the germline V gene (reference sequence). The DNA for the CDR3 is TGTGCCAGCAGGGGGGGCCGGGACAGTGCTGACTCTGGAAACACCATATATTTT. This translates into CASRGGRDSADSGNTIYF.

V is TRBV24-1 and J is TRBJ2-7, with 9 nucleotides matching TRBD1. Unmatched junction bases numbered 7, after V lost 5 bases and J lost 0 bases. Germline V gene sequence: CDR1 KGHDR, CDR2 SFDVKD. CDR3 length: 16 residues. The CDR3 reads CATSANGTGFSYEQYF. CDR3 bases: TGTGCCACCAGTGCCAACGGGACAGGGTTCTCCTACGAGCAGTACTTC.

The chain couples TRBV3-1 (or the pseudogene TRBV3-2) to TRBJ2-7, with D possibly TRBD2 on 5 matching bases. Germline V CDR1 and CDR2: LGHDT, YNNKEL (reference sequence). The germline V and J ends were trimmed by 4 bases and 0 bases, with 13 bases remaining between them. This CDR3 spans 15 amino acids. CDR3 nucleotide sequence: TGTGCCAGCAGCCCAGGCAGTAGCGCCTCCTACGAGCAGTACTTC. It specifies CASSPGSSASYEQYF.